The sequence of this T cell receptor (beta chain) was determined in a study of blood T cell repertoires in COVID-19. J lost 5 bases, V lost 7 bases, and 8 bases had no gene match. This CDR3 has 15 residues. Germline-derived CDR1 and CDR2 are KGHDR and SFDVKD. Authors' data handling: Amplification from reference gene primers served as the basis for estimated nucleated cell counts. Clones were sequenced by immunoSEQ multiplex PCR, and TCRdb holds only the in-frame ones, with some missing. V and J calls and clone size come straight from that table; D and trimming were deduced from the DNA. This sample has roughly 150,000 clones, with about 80% found just once.

V gene TRBV24-1 combines with J gene TRBJ2-2, with 8 positions matching TRBD1. Input material: peripheral blood. This receptor was obtained from a man in his 60s with acute or convalescent COVID-19. The CDR3 DNA is TGTGCCACCAGCCGACAGGGGAGTGGTACCGGGGAGCTGTTTTTT. This translates into CATSRQGSGTGELFF.